This T cell receptor beta chain is from a study of cytomegalovirus exposure and HLA in healthy donors. Regarding the study as a whole: Per a prior analysis, the majority of TCR beta V segments were productive roughly 87% or roughly 30% of the time. Analyses of presence/absence relied on an assumption of roughly uniform sequencing depth across donors. The authors later linked a missense DCLRE1C variant to TCR beta V- and J-gene trimming.

PCR was performed using 60 Vbeta and 13 Jbeta primers. Profiling relied on immunoSEQ multiplex PCR, and the TCRdb table lists in-frame clones only, not all of them. The table shows around 99,000 clones, with 81% occurring only once. As concerns this clone: The antigen remains undetermined.

V shed 9 bases and J 2 bases; nucleotides not matched to a gene: 3. The CDR3 covers 13 residues. CDR1 and CDR2 (germline): MDHEN, SYDVKM. The chain uses TRBV28 and TRBJ2-7, with TRBD2 matching over 11 bases. Sequenced input: PBMCs. The receptor was isolated from a woman between 25 and 40 years old in good health and CMV-seronegative. CDR3 in DNA: TGTGCCAGTCTGACTAGCGGGGCCTACGAGCAGTACTTC. This translates into CASLTSGAYEQYF.